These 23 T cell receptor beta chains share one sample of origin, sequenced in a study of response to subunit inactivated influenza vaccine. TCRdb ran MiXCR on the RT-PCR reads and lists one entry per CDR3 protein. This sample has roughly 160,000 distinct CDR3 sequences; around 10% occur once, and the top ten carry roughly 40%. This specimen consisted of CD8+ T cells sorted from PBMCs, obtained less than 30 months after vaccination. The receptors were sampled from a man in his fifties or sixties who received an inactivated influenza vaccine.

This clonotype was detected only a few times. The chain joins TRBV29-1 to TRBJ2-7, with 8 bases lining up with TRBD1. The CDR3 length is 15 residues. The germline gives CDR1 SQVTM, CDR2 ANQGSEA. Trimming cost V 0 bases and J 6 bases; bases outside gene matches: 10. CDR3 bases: TGCAGCGTTGAAGATGAGGGACAGGTTTTTCGCGAGCAGTACTTC. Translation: CSVEDEGQVFREQYF.

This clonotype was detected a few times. The CDR3 spells CASSFISGRAGNEQFF. In DNA, the CDR3 is TGTGCCAGCAGCTTTATTAGCGGGAGGGCCGGCAATGAGCAGTTCTTC. V and J are TRBV7-3 and TRBJ2-1; 11 bases agree with TRBD2. Germline CDR1 SGHTA, CDR2 FQGTGA. The CDR3 is made up of 16 amino acids. Trimming at V came to 3 bases and at J to 6 bases, leaving 7 bases not matched to a gene.

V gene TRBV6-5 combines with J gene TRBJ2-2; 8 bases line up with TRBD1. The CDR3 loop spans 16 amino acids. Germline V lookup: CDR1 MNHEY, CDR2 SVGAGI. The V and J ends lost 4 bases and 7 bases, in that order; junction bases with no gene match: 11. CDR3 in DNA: TGTGCCAGCAGTTCGCCGGACAGGGACTTAGGCGGGGAGCTGTTTTTT. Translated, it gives CASSSPDRDLGGELFF.

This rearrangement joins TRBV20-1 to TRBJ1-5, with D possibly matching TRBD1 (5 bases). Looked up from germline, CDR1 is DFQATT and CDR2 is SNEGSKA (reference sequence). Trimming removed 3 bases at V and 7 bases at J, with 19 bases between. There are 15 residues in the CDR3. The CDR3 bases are TGCAGTGCTAGCTTCGGCAGGGCGTCCTCCCAGCCCCAGCATTTT. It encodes CSASFGRASSQPQHF.

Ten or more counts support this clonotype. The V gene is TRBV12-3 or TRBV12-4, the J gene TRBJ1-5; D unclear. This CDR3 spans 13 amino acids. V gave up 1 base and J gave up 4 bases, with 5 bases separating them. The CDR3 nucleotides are TGTGCCAGCAGTTTAGTAGGGAATCAGCCCCAGCATTTT. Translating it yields CASSLVGNQPQHF.

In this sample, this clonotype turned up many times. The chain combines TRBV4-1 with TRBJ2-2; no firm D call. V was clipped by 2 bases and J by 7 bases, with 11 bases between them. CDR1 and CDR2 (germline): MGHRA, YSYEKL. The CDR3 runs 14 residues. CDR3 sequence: CASSQRVFIGELFF. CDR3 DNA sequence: TGCGCCAGCAGCCAAAGGGTTTTCATCGGGGAGCTGTTTTTT.

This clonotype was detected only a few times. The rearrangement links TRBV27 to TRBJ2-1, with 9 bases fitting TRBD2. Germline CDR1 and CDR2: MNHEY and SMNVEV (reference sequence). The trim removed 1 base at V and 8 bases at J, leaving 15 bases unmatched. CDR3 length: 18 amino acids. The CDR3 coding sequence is TGTGCCAGCAGTTTATTACGGCTGGCGGGAGGGCCCCTACATGAGCAGTTCTTC. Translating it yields CASSLLRLAGGPLHEQFF.

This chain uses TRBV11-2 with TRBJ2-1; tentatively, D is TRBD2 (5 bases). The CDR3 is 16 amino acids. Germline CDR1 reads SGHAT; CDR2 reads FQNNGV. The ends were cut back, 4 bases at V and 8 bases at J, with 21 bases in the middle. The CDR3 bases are TGTGCCAGCAGCTCCCCGGCCCAGCGGCCCGGCGATGAGCAGTTCTTC. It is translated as CASSSPAQRPGDEQFF.

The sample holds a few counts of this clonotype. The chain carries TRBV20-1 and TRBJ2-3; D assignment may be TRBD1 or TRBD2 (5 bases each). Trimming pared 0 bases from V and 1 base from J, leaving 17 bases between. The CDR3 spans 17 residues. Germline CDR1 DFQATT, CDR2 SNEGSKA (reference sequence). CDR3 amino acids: CSARDRSTGGRTDTQYF. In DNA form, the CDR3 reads TGCAGTGCTAGAGATCGAAGTACAGGAGGCCGCACAGATACGCAGTATTTT.

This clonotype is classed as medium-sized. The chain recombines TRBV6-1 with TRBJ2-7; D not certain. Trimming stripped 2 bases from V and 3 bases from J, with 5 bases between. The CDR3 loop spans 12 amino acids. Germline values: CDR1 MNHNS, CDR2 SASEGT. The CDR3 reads CASSEFGYEQYF. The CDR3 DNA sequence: TGTGCCAGCAGTGAATTTGGCTACGAGCAGTACTTC.

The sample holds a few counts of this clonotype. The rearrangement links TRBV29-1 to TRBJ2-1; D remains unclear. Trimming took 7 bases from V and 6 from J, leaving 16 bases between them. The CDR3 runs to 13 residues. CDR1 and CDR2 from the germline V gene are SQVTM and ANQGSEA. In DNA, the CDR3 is TGCAGCGCCCAGGTCTCTGTAAGCAATGAGCAGTTCTTC. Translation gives CSAQVSVSNEQFF.

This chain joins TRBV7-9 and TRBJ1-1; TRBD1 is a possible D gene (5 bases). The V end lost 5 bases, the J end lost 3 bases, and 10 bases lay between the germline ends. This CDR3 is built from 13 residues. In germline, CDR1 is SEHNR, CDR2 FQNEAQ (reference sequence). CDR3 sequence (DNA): TGTGCCAGCAGCCCAGGACATTACACTGAAGCTTTCTTT. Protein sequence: CASSPGHYTEAFF.

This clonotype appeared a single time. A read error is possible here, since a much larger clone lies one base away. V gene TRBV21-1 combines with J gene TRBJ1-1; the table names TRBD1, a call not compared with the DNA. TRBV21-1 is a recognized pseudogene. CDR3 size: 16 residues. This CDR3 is CVSSKFNRTLNTEAFF. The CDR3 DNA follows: TGTGTCAGCAGCAAATTCAATCGGACATTGAACACTGAAGCTTTCTTT.

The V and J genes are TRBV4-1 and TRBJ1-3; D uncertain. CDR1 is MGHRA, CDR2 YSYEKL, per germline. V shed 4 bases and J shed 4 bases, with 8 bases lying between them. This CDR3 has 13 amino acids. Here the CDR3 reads CASSPEVGNTIYF. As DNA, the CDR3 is TGCGCCAGCAGCCCCGAGGTCGGAAACACCATATATTTT.

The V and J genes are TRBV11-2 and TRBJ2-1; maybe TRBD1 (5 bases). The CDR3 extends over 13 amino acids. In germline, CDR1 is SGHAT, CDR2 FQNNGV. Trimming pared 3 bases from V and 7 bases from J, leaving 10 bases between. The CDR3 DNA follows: TGTGCCAGCAGCTTGGAGACAGAGAATGAGCAGTTCTTC. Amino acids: CASSLETENEQFF.

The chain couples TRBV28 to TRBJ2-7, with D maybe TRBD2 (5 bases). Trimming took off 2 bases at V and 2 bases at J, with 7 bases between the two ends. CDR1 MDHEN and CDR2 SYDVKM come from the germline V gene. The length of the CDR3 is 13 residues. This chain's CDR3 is CASSLELAYEQYF. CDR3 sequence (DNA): TGTGCCAGCAGTTTAGAACTAGCCTACGAGCAGTACTTC.

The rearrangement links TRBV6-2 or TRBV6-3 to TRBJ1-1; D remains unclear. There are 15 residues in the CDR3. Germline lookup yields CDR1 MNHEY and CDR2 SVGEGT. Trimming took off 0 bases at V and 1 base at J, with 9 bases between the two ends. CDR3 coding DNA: TGTGCCAGCAGTTACTCGGCGGAGCAGAACACTGAAGCTTTCTTT. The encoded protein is CASSYSAEQNTEAFF.

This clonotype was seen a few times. CDR3 sequence (DNA): TGTGCCTGGAGTGTAGGTGTTTCCTACAATGAGCAGTTCTTC. It encodes CAWSVGVSYNEQFF. The chain couples TRBV30 to TRBJ2-1, with unresolved D. Germline V gene lookup returns CDR1 GTSNPN and CDR2 SVGIG (reference sequence). The CDR3 extends over 14 amino acids. Trimming left V 0 bases short and J 1 base short, with 7 bases between.

The CDR3 reads CASSSLAGGRGEQFF. The CDR3 DNA is TGTGCCAGCAGTTCCCTAGCGGGGGGGCGCGGCGAGCAGTTCTTC. This rearrangement joins TRBV12-3 or TRBV12-4 to TRBJ2-1; 12 nucleotides line up with TRBD2. V shed 4 bases and J 10 bases; nucleotides not matched to a gene: 8. This CDR3 is built from 15 residues.

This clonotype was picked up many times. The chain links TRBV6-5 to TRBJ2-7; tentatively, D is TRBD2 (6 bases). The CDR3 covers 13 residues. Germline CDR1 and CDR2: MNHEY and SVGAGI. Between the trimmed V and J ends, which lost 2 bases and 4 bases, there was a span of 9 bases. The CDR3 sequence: CASSYIRGYEQYF. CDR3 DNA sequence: TGTGCCAGCAGTTACATTCGGGGGTACGAGCAGTACTTC.

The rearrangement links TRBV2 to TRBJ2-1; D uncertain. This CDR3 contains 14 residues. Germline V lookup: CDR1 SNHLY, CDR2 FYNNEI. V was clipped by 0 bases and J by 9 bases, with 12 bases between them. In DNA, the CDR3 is TGTGCCAGCAGTGAAGCTTCTCCTCGACGTGAGCAGTTCTTC. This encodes CASSEASPRREQFF.

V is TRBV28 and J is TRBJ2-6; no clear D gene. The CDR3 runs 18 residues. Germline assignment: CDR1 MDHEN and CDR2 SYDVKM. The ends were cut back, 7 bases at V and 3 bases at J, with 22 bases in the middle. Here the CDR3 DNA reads TGTGCCAGCACCCCTGGCGAGAGCGATTTCTTTGGGGCCAACGTCCTGACTTTC. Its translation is CASTPGESDFFGANVLTF.

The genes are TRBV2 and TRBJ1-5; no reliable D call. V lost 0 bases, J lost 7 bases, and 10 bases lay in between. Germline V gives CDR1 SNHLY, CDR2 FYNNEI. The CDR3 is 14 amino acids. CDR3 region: CASSEAGYTQPQHF. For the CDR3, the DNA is TGTGCCAGCAGTGAAGCAGGGTACACCCAGCCCCAGCATTTT.